The 32 T cell receptor beta chains listed next were all sequenced from one sample in a study of control samples from healthy donors and cancer patients. Assay used: immunoSEQ multiplex PCR; TCRdb lists only in-frame clones, some missing. The sample lists 65,000 to 85,000 clones, more than 75% occurring once. The sample comprised PBMCs. These receptors all come from a woman aged 50 to 60 with head and neck cancer.

The rearrangement joins TRBV7-6 to TRBJ2-1; D is undetermined. Germline CDR1 is SGHVS and CDR2 is FNYEAQ. The ends were cut back, 1 base at V and 10 bases at J, with 14 bases in the middle. CDR3 length: 14 residues. The CDR3 nucleotides read TGTGCCAGCAGCTTAGAGGGATCCACAATGGAGCAGTTCTTC. The encoded protein is CASSLEGSTMEQFF.

The V gene is TRBV28, the J gene TRBJ1-1, with D perhaps matching TRBD1 (6 bases). V lost 6 bases to trimming and J lost 1 base, with 18 bases between them. Per germline, CDR1 MDHEN and CDR2 SYDVKM. This CDR3 spans 16 amino acids. The CDR3 nucleotides read TGTGCCAGCAGGCCAAGCGGGGGCTTTGAGAACACTGAAGCTTTCTTT. The encoded protein is CASRPSGGFENTEAFF. Complete variable domain (other parts from reference TRBV28 and TRBJ1-1): DVKVTQSSRYLVKRTGEKVFLECVQDMDHENMFWYRQDPGLGLRLIYFSYDVKMKEKGDIPEGYSVSREKKERFSLILESASTNQTSMYLCASRPSGGFENTEAFFGQGTRLTVV.

This chain uses TRBV11-2 with TRBJ2-2, with TRBD2 identical over 7 bases. The CDR3 totals 16 residues. The V gene end was trimmed by 6 bases and the J gene end by 0 bases; junction bases not matched to a gene: 7. Germline CDR1 reads SGHAT; CDR2 reads FQNNGV. CDR3 sequence reads: CASSPLAAANTGELFF. DNA of the CDR3: TGTGCCAGCAGTCCCCTAGCGGCAGCGAACACCGGGGAGCTGTTTTTT.

The CDR3 loop is CASSTTWDKNTGELFF. The CDR3 nucleotides read TGTGCCAGCAGCACAACTTGGGACAAAAACACCGGGGAGCTGTTTTTT. V is TRBV21-1 and J is TRBJ2-2; TRBD1, the D gene given by the table, was not confirmed from the DNA. TRBV21-1 is given as a pseudogene. The CDR3 spans 16 residues.

V and J are TRBV10-1 and TRBJ2-1, with 8 positions matching TRBD2. CDR1 and CDR2 (germline): WNHNN, SYGVQD (reference sequence). The CDR3 has 16 amino acids. The V and J ends lost 2 bases and 5 bases, in that order; junction bases with no gene match: 8. CDR3 region: CASSEASGGKNNEQFF. DNA of the CDR3: TGCGCCAGCAGTGAGGCCAGCGGGGGCAAGAACAATGAGCAGTTCTTC.

V usage is TRBV19 and J usage is TRBJ2-2; 9 bases line up with TRBD1. Per the germline V gene, CDR1 is LNHDA and CDR2 is SQIVND (reference sequence). This CDR3 is built from 19 residues. The trim removed 5 bases at V and 1 base at J, leaving 14 bases unmatched. This chain's CDR3 is CASSPPPGQGSLNTGELFF. CDR3 DNA: TGTGCCAGTAGTCCACCCCCGGGACAGGGTTCTTTGAACACCGGGGAGCTGTTTTTT.

The V call is TRBV28, the J call TRBJ1-3, with D tentatively TRBD1 (5 bases). Between the trimmed V and J ends, which lost 5 bases and 5 bases, there was a span of 10 bases. The length of the CDR3 is 13 residues. Germline V CDR1 and CDR2: MDHEN, SYDVKM. CDR3 loop: CASSLGDRNTIYF. In DNA, the CDR3 is TGTGCCAGCAGTCTGGGGGATCGAAACACCATATATTTT.

J is TRBJ1-5 and V is TRBV28, with D uncertain. Deletions cut 3 bases from V and 5 bases from J, with 14 bases between. Germline CDR1 and CDR2: MDHEN and SYDVKM. The CDR3 totals 15 residues. CDR3 coding DNA: TGTGCCAGCAGTTTGGACCCCACGAGGGATCAGCCCCAGCATTTT. Translated: CASSLDPTRDQPQHF.

The chain combines TRBV21-1 with TRBJ1-2; the tabulated D call, TRBD1, remains unverified against the DNA. TRBV21-1 is termed a pseudogene. The CDR3 has 18 amino acids. CDR3 sequence (DNA): TGTGCCAGCAGCCAACCCCAGGGGCGACTCCCCTGGGGTGATGGCTACACCTTC. It specifies CASSQPQGRLPWGDGYTF.

The chain is built from TRBV24-1 and TRBJ2-7; D is possibly TRBD2 (7 bases). Germline V gene sequence: CDR1 KGHDR, CDR2 SFDVKD. This CDR3 region has 14 residues. V lost 6 bases, J lost 0 bases, and 11 bases lay in between. This CDR3 reads CATSRGGASYEQYF. The CDR3 DNA is TGTGCCACCAGTAGGGGGGGGGCCTCCTACGAGCAGTACTTC.

V is TRBV5-1 and J is TRBJ2-1; 7 bases match TRBD1. V was pared by 4 bases and J by 6 bases, with 13 bases of the junction left unmatched. Germline V gives CDR1 SGHRS, CDR2 YFSETQ. This CDR3 contains 16 residues. The CDR3 protein is CASSQNTGQVSNEQFF. CDR3 in DNA: TGCGCCAGCAGCCAAAACACCGGACAGGTGAGCAATGAGCAGTTCTTC.

CDR3 residues: CASSALRLTSGAGNEQFF. The CDR3 DNA is TGTGCCAGCAGCGCACTACGACTGACTAGCGGGGCCGGCAATGAGCAGTTCTTC. The chain employs TRBV28 and TRBJ2-1, with 11 positions matching TRBD2. Germline V CDR1 and CDR2: MDHEN, SYDVKM. This CDR3 region has 18 residues. V shed 6 bases and J 6 bases; nucleotides not matched to a gene: 16.

This clone occurred once. The V gene is TRBV6-2 or TRBV6-3, the J gene TRBJ2-5; 10 bases align to TRBD2. Germline V gene sequence: CDR1 MNHEY, CDR2 SVGEGT. V trimming: 5 bases; J trimming: 1 base; junction bases outside the gene matches: 4. The CDR3 is made up of 15 amino acids. CDR3: CASSVASGGQETQYF. For the CDR3, the DNA is TGTGCCAGCAGTGTGGCTAGCGGGGGCCAAGAGACCCAGTACTTC.

The chain recombines TRBV6-1 with TRBJ1-3; D not certain. Germline V gene sequence: CDR1 MNHNS, CDR2 SASEGT. V was trimmed by 3 bases and J by 0 bases, leaving 12 bases between them. The CDR3 spans 16 residues. The CDR3 DNA is TGTGCCAGCAGTGATCCCGTTGCCAGCTCTGGAAACACCATATATTTT. Residues: CASSDPVASSGNTIYF.

This chain uses TRBV20-1 with TRBJ2-7, with TRBD2 as a possible D gene (6 bases). Germline CDR1 is DFQATT and CDR2 is SNEGSKA (reference sequence). This CDR3 comprises 13 residues. V was cut by 3 bases and J by 0 bases, with 9 bases left in between. CDR3 nucleotide sequence: TGCAGTGCTAGTTACGGGAGCTCCTACGAGCAGTACTTC. Protein sequence: CSASYGSSYEQYF.

This clone was observed a single time. This chain links TRBV5-8 with TRBJ2-7, with 14 bases that match TRBD2. V trimming: 0 bases; J trimming: 0 bases; junction bases outside the gene matches: 8. Germline assignment: CDR1 SGHTS and CDR2 YDEGEE. The CDR3 totals 19 residues. In DNA, the CDR3 is TGTGCCAGCAGCTTGGTAACCGGGACTAGCGGGGGTCCCTCCTACGAGCAGTACTTC. It codes for CASSLVTGTSGGPSYEQYF.

This clone was detected a few times. Here the CDR3 DNA reads TGTGCCAGCAGCGTAGAAATGGACGCATACTATGGCTACACCTTC. Translation gives CASSVEMDAYYGYTF. V and J are TRBV9 and TRBJ1-2; D is unclear. CDR1 and CDR2 from the germline V gene are SGDLS and YYNGEE. The CDR3 consists of 15 residues. V was shortened by 0 bases and J by 3 bases, with 12 bases between the two germline ends.

V usage is TRBV7-8 and J usage is TRBJ1-5, with 7 bases identical to TRBD1. J gave up 4 bases and V 5 bases, and 11 bases lay outside the gene matches. Germline lookup yields CDR1 SGHVS and CDR2 FQNEAQ. This CDR3 contains 16 residues. CDR3 amino acids: CASSADRFKGNQPQHF. The CDR3 nucleotides are TGTGCCAGCAGCGCGGACAGGTTTAAGGGAAATCAGCCCCAGCATTTT.

The rearrangement links TRBV2 to TRBJ2-7, with 8 bases fitting TRBD2. CDR3 length: 16 residues. In germline, CDR1 is SNHLY, CDR2 FYNNEI. J gave up 5 bases and V 2 bases, and 11 bases lay outside the gene matches. For the CDR3, the DNA is TGTGCCAGCAGTGAAATGCGGGGACTAGTGATAGACGAGCAGTACTTC. This translates into CASSEMRGLVIDEQYF.

The chain links TRBV5-1 to TRBJ2-6, with TRBD1 matching over 11 bases. V trimming: 3 bases; J trimming: 3 bases; junction bases outside the gene matches: 11. Germline CDR1 is SGHRS and CDR2 is YFSETQ. This CDR3 is 19 amino acids long. The DNA for the CDR3 is TGCGCCAGCAGCTCCGACAGAAGGACAGGGGGCGATGGGGCCAACGTCCTGACTTTC. The encoded protein is CASSSDRRTGGDGANVLTF.

This rearrangement joins TRBV2 to TRBJ2-3; possible D gene TRBD2, 6 bases. The CDR3 is 13 amino acids. Looked up from germline, CDR1 is SNHLY and CDR2 is FYNNEI. The V end was cut by 7 bases, the J end by 2 bases, with 10 bases between. CDR3 nucleotides: TGTGCCAGCACCGGGGACTTCACAGATACGCAGTATTTT. Translation gives CASTGDFTDTQYF.

The chain is built from TRBV6-4 and TRBJ2-1; 11 nucleotides agree with TRBD2. The CDR3 is 15 residues long. V gave up 5 bases and J gave up 7 bases; unmatched junction bases: 7. The germline CDR1 and CDR2 sequences are MRHNA and SNTAGT. For the CDR3, the DNA is TGTGCCAGCAGTTATAGCGGGGGGGCAGGGAATGAGCAGTTCTTC. Protein sequence: CASSYSGGAGNEQFF.

The chain couples TRBV11-3 to TRBJ1-1; a weak D match, TRBD1 (6 bases). This CDR3 comprises 13 residues. With 5 bases removed from V and 5 bases from J, the gap between germline ends came to 12 bases. Germline CDR1 reads SGHNT; CDR2 reads YENEEA. The CDR3 reads CASSRKGGTEAFF. The CDR3 region has the DNA TGTGCCAGCAGCCGCAAGGGGGGTACTGAAGCTTTCTTT.

V usage is TRBV5-6 and J usage is TRBJ1-1; D gene ambiguous. Germline CDR1 is SGHDT and CDR2 is YYEEEE. Between the trimmed V and J ends, which lost 0 bases and 8 bases, there was a span of 8 bases. The CDR3 is 12 residues long. CDR3 nucleotides: TGTGCCAGCAGCTTGGCCAGGCTGGAAGCTTTCTTT. Translated, it gives CASSLARLEAFF.

The V call is TRBV6-2 or TRBV6-3, the J call TRBJ1-5; D may be TRBD1 (6 bases). The germline V gene has CDR1 MNHEY and CDR2 SVGEGT. The CDR3 runs to 17 residues. V shed 3 bases and J shed 3 bases, with 18 bases lying between them. The CDR3 is CASSYLMGGAPNQPQHF. The DNA of the CDR3 is TGTGCCAGCAGTTATCTAATGGGGGGGGCCCCCAATCAGCCCCAGCATTTT.

This clone has more than one count but fewer than ten. This sequence joins TRBV11-3 and TRBJ2-1, with TRBD1 identical over 8 bases. Unmatched junction bases numbered 3, after V lost 2 bases and J lost 3 bases. This CDR3 spans 15 amino acids. From germline, CDR1 is SGHNT and CDR2 YENEEA. As DNA, the CDR3 is TGTGCCAGCAGCTTAACGACAGGGGTCTACAATGAGCAGTTCTTC. It translates to CASSLTTGVYNEQFF.

The CDR3 nucleotides are TGTGCCAGCAGCTTAGGGGGGCAGGAGCTCTATGGCTACACCTTC. Translating gives CASSLGGQELYGYTF. V gene TRBV7-2 combines with J gene TRBJ1-2; TRBD1 is a possible D gene (6 bases). There are 15 residues in the CDR3. Trimming stripped 1 base from V and 4 bases from J, with 13 bases between. Germline V CDR1 and CDR2: SGHTA, FQGNSA.

The chain carries TRBV6-2 or TRBV6-3 and TRBJ2-5, with unresolved D. The germline gives CDR1 MNHEY, CDR2 SVGEGT. V was pared by 2 bases and J by 1 base, with 14 bases between. The CDR3 covers 16 residues. CDR3 loop: CASSYGVRPSQETQYF. CDR3 DNA: TGTGCCAGCAGTTACGGGGTCAGACCGAGCCAAGAGACCCAGTACTTC.

The genes are TRBV18 and TRBJ2-7; 8 nucleotides line up with TRBD1. V lost 6 bases, J lost 0 bases, and 10 bases stayed unmatched. The CDR3 has 16 residues. Per germline, CDR1 KGHSH and CDR2 LQKENI. CDR3: CASSLRRGQGSYEQYF. As DNA, the CDR3 is TGTGCCAGCTCCCTCCGCAGGGGGCAAGGCTCCTACGAGCAGTACTTC.

The rearrangement links TRBV3-1 (or the pseudogene TRBV3-2) to TRBJ1-5; D possibly corresponds to TRBD1 (6 bases). Trimming took off 1 base at V and 6 bases at J, with 10 bases between the two ends. This CDR3 has 14 amino acids. Per germline, CDR1 LGHDT and CDR2 YNNKEL (reference sequence). CDR3: CASSQAGVSQPQHF. DNA of the CDR3: TGTGCCAGCAGCCAAGCAGGGGTCAGTCAGCCCCAGCATTTT.

The V call is TRBV28, the J call TRBJ1-2; D is unresolved. The CDR3 totals 13 residues. The V gene's germline CDR1 is MDHEN and CDR2 SYDVKM. The V end lost 7 bases, the J end lost 4 bases, and 13 bases lay between the germline ends. The CDR3 nucleotides read TGTGCCAGCAATACTGGACGGGGCTATGGCTACACCTTC. Amino acids: CASNTGRGYGYTF.

The chain employs TRBV28 and TRBJ2-2, with D perhaps matching TRBD2 (6 bases). V was clipped by 5 bases and J by 1 base, with 17 bases between them. This CDR3 region has 17 residues. Germline-derived CDR1 and CDR2 are MDHEN and SYDVKM. The CDR3 spells CASSPLEGYGNTGELFF. The CDR3 DNA is TGTGCCAGCAGTCCCTTGGAGGGGTACGGGAACACCGGGGAGCTGTTTTTT.